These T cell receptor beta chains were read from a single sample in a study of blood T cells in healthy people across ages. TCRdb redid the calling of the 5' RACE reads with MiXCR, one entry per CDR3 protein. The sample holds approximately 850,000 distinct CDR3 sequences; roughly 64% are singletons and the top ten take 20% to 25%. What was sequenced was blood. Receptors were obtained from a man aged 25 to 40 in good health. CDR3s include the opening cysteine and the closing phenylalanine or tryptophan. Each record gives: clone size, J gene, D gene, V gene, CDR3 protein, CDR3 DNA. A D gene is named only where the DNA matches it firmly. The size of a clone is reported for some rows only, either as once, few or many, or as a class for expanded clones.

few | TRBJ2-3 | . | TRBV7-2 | CASSLVRRSNGGDTQYF | TGTGCCAGCAGCTTAGTTAGGCGGTCCAACGGGGGAGATACGCAGTATTTT
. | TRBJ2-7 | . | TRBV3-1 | CASSQGYKPYEQYF | TGTGCCAGCAGCCAAGGTTACAAGCCCTACGAGCAGTACTTC
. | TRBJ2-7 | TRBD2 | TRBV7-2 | CASSSRGETYEQYF | TGTGCCAGCAGCTCCCGGGGGGAGACCTACGAGCAGTACTTC
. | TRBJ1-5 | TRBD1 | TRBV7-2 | CASSPDRVQPQHF | TGTGCCAGCAGCCCAGACAGGGTTCAGCCCCAGCATTTT
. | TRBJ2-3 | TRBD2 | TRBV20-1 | CSASSYPSGSTPDTQYF | TGCAGTGCTAGCTCCTACCCTAGCGGGAGTACCCCAGATACGCAGTATTTT
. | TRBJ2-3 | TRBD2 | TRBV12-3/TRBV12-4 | CASSWRGVTADTQYF | TGTGCCAGCAGTTGGCGGGGGGTGACCGCAGATACGCAGTATTTT
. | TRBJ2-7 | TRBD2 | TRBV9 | CASSESGSRSYEQYF | TGTGCCAGCAGCGAAAGCGGGAGTAGATCCTACGAGCAGTACTTC
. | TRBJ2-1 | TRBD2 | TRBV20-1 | CSARDSGLAINEQFF | TGCAGTGCTAGAGATTCGGGACTAGCGATCAATGAGCAGTTCTTC
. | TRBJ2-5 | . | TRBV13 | CASSLGNLEQYF | TGTGCCAGCAGCTTAGGCAATTTAGAGCAGTACTTC
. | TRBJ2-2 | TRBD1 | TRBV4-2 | CASSQDGGGTGGAGGELFF | TGTGCCAGCAGCCAAGATGGAGGGGGGACAGGGGGCGCTGGCGGGGAGCTGTTTTTT
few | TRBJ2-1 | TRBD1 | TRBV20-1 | CSARVMKQGSTYNEQFF | TGCAGTGCTAGAGTGATGAAACAGGGGAGCACCTACAATGAGCAGTTCTTC
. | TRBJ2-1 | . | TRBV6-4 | CASSDSRVPNNEQFF | TGTGCCAGCAGTGACTCACGGGTCCCCAACAATGAGCAGTTCTTC
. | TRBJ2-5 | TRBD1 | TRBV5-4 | CASSQTGGGQYF | TGTGCCAGCAGCCAGACAGGGGGCGGGCAGTACTTC
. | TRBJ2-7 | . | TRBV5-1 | CTSSLNYEQYF | TGCACCAGCAGCTTAAACTACGAGCAGTACTTC
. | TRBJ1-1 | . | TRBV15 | CATSRVLGGNTEAFF | TGTGCCACCAGCAGAGTTCTAGGGGGGAACACTGAAGCTTTCTTT
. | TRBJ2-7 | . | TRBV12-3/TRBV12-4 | CASSFRADSYEQYF | TGTGCCAGCAGTTTCCGAGCTGACTCCTACGAGCAGTACTTC
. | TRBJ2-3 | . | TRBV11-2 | CASSPSLADSTDTQYF | TGTGCCAGCAGCCCGTCATTAGCGGATAGCACAGATACGCAGTATTTT
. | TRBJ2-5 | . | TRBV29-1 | CSVGPQVGETQYF | TGCAGCGTTGGACCGCAGGTAGGAGAGACCCAGTACTTC
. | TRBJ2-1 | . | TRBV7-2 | CASSVTGMSEQFF | TGTGCCAGCAGCGTGACGGGGATGTCTGAGCAGTTCTTC
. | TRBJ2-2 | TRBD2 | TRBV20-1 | CSARTLAGANTGELFF | TGCAGTGCTAGAACCCTAGCGGGGGCGAACACCGGGGAGCTGTTTTTT